This T cell receptor (beta chain) derives from a study of blood T cells in healthy people across ages. Germline assignment: CDR1 MNHEY and CDR2 SMNVEV (reference sequence). The CDR3 has 14 amino acids. Isolation recovered at least 6 million PBMCs from every sample. Worth noting for this clonotype: Antigen unknown.

For the second PCR, which ran for 7 to 11 cycles, a sample-barcoded 5' primer and a J-beta primer mix were used. TCRdb passed the 5' RACE reads through MiXCR, listing each CDR3 protein once. The repertoire consists of 1.5 million to 2 million distinct CDR3 sequences, with under 30% occurring once and the leading ten covering roughly 8%. General observations from the study: Aged donors had fewer naive CD4+ cells and lower diversity than long-lived donors. A strong correlation between TCR beta diversity and naive T cell percentage was seen.

This sequence joins TRBV27 and TRBJ2-5; D perhaps matches TRBD1 (6 bases). TRBJ2-7 explains the end of the DNA better; the J call may be wrong. The origin of this receptor is a woman in her 30s in good health. The specimen sequenced was blood. The CDR3 reads CASSRNHRALEQYF. In DNA, the CDR3 is TGTGCCAGCAGTCGTAATCACAGGGCCCTCGAGCAGTACTTC.